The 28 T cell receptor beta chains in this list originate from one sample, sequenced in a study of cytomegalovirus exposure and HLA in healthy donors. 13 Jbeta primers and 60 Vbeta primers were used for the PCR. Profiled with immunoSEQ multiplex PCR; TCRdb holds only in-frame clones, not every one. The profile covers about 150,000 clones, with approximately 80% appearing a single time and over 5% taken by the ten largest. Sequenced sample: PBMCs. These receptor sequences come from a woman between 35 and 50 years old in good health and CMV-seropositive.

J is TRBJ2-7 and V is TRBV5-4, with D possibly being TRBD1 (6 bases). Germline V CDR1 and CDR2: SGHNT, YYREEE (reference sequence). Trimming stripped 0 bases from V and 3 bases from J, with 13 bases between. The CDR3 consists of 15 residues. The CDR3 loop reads CASSLAGQGYYEQYF. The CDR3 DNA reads TGTGCCAGCAGCTTGGCGGGGCAGGGGTACTACGAGCAGTACTTC.

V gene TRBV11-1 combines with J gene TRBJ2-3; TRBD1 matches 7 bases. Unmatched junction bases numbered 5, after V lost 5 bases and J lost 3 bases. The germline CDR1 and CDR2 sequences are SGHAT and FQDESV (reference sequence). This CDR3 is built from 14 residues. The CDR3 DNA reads TGTGCCAGCAGCCCCCACAGGGGTACAGATACGCAGTATTTT. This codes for CASSPHRGTDTQYF.

The CDR3 protein is CASSKAGTGDGNTIYF. The CDR3 coding sequence is TGTGCCAGCAGCAAAGCCGGGACAGGGGATGGAAACACCATATATTTT. This sequence joins TRBV21-1 and TRBJ1-3; the table gives TRBD1 as D, unverified against the DNA. TRBV21-1 is listed as a pseudogene. This CDR3 has 16 amino acids.

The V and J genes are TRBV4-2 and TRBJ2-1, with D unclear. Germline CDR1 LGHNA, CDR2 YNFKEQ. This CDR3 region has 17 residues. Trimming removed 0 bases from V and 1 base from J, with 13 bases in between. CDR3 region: CASSQDPRPSSYNEQFF. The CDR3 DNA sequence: TGTGCCAGCAGCCAAGATCCTCGTCCTAGTTCCTACAATGAGCAGTTCTTC.

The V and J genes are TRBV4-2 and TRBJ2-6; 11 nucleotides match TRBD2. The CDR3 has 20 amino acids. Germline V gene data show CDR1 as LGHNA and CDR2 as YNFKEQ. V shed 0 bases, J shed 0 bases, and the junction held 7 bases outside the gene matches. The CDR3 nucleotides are TGTGCCAGCAGCCAAGAACCGGGACTAGCGGCATCCTCTGGGGCCAACGTCCTGACTTTC. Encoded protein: CASSQEPGLAASSGANVLTF.

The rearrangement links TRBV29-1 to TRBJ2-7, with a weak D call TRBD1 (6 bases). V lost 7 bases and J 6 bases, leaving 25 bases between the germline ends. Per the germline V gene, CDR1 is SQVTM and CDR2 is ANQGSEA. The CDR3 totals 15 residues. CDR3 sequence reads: CSGIARDNSRGEQYF. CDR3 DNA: TGCAGCGGTATTGCCCGGGACAACTCGAGGGGCGAGCAGTACTTC.

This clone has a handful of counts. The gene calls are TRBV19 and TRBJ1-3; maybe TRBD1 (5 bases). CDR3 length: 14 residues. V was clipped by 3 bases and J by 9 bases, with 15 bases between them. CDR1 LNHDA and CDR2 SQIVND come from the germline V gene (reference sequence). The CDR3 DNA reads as TGTGCCAGTAGTATGAAGGGGAAAGGAGCCACCATATATTTT. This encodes CASSMKGKGATIYF. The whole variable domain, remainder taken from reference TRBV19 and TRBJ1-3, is DGGITQSPKYLFRKEGQNVTLSCEQNLNHDAMYWYRQDPGQGLRLIYYSQIVNDFQKGDIAEGYSVSREKKESFPLTVTSAQKNPTAFYLCASSMKGKGATIYFGEGSWLTVV.

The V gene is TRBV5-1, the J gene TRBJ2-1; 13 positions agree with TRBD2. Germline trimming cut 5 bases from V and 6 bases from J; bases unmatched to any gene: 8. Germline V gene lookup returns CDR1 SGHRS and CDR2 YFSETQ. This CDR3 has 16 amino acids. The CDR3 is CASRFATSGRANEQFF. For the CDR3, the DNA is TGCGCCAGCAGGTTTGCCACTAGCGGGAGGGCCAATGAGCAGTTCTTC. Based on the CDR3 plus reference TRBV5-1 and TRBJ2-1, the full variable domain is KAGVTQTPRYLIKTRGQQVTLSCSPISGHRSVSWYQQTPGQGLQFLFEYFSETQRNKGNFPGRFSGRQFSNSRSEMNVSTLELGDSALYLCASRFATSGRANEQFFGPGTRLTVL.

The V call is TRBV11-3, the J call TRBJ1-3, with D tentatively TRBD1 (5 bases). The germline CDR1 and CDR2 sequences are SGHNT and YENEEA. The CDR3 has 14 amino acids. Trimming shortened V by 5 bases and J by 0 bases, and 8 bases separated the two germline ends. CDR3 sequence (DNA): TGTGCCAGCAGCCAGACAGCCTCTGGAAACACCATATATTTT. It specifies CASSQTASGNTIYF.

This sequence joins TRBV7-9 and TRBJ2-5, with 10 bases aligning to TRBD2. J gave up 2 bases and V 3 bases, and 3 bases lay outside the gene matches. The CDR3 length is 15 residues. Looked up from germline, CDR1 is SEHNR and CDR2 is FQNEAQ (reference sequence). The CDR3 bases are TGTGCCAGCAGCTTCGGACTAGCGGTACAAGAGACCCAGTACTTC. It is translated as CASSFGLAVQETQYF.

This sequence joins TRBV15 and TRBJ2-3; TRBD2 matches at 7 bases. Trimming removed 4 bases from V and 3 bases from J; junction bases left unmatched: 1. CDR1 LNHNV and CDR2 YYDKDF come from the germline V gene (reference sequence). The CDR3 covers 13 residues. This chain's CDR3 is CATSTAGTDTQYF. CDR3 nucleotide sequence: TGTGCCACCAGCACAGCGGGAACAGATACGCAGTATTTT.

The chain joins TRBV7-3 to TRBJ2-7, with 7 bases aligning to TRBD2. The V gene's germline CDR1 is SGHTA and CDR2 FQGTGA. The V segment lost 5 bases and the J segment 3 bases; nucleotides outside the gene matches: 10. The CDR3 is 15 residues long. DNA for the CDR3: TGTGCCAGCAGCGCCGGGGTAGGGGAGGGCTACGAGCAGTACTTC. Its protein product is CASSAGVGEGYEQYF.

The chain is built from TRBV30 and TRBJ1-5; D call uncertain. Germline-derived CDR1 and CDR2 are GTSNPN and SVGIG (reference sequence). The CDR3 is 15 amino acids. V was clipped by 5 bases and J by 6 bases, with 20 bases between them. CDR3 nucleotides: TGTGCCTGGGGTCCCCCGAGCATTCGGAGTCAGCCCCAGCATTTT. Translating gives CAWGPPSIRSQPQHF. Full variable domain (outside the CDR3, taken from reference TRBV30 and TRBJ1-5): SQTIHQWPATLVQPVGSPLSLECTVEGTSNPNLYWYRQAAGRGLQLLFYSVGIGQISSEVPQNLSASRPQDRQFILSSKKLLLSDSGFYLCAWGPPSIRSQPQHFGDGTRLSIL.

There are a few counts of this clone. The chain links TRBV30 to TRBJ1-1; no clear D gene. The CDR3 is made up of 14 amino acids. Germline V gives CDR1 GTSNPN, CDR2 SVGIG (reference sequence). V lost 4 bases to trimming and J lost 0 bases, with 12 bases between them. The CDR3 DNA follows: TGTGCCTGGAAGGCGGTCAGAGTGAACACTGAAGCTTTCTTT. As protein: CAWKAVRVNTEAFF.

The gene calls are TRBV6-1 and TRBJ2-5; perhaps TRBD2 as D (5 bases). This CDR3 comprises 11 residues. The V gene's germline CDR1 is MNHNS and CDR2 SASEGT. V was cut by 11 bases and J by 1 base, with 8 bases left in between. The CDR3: CACGPQETQYF. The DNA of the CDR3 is TGTGCCTGCGGGCCCCAAGAGACCCAGTACTTC.

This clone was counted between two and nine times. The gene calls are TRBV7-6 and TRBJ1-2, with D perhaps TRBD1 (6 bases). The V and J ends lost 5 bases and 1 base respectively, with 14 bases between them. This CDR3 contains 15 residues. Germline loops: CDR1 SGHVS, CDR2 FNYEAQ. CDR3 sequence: CASSPRGESNYGYTF. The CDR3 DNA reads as TGTGCCAGCAGCCCCAGGGGAGAGAGTAACTATGGCTACACCTTC.

CDR3 amino acids: CASSLGTASSGNTIYF. In DNA, the CDR3 is TGTGCCAGCAGCTTAGGGACAGCTTCGTCTGGAAACACCATATATTTT. This chain connects TRBV7-6 to TRBJ1-3; maybe TRBD1 (6 bases). The ends were cut back, 1 base at V and 1 base at J, with 11 bases in the middle. Germline V gene data show CDR1 as SGHVS and CDR2 as FNYEAQ. This CDR3 is built from 16 residues.

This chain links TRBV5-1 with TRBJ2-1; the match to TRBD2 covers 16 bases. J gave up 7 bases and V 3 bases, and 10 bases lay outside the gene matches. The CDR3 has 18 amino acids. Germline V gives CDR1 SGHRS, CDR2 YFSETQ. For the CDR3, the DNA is TGCGCCAGCAGCTGGACCGGGACTAGCGGGAGGGTAGGAAATGAGCAGTTCTTC. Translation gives CASSWTGTSGRVGNEQFF.

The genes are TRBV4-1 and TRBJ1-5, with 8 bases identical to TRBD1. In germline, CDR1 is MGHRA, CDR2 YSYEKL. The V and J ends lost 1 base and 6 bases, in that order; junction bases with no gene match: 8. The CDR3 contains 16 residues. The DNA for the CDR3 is TGCGCCAGCAGCCAAGTGAGACAGGGGACGGGTCAGCCCCAGCATTTT. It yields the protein CASSQVRQGTGQPQHF.

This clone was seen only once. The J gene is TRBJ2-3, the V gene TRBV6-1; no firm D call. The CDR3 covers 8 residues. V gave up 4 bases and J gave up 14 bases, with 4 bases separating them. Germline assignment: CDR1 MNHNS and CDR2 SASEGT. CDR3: CASSGRYF. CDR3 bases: TGTGCCAGCAGTGGTCGGTATTTT.

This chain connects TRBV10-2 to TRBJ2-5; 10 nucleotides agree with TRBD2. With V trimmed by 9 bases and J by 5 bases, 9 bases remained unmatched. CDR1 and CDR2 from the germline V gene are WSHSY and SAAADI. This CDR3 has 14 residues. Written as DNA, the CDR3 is TGCGCCAGTTCACAGCGGGAGGGCCGGGAGACCCAGTACTTC. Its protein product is CASSQREGRETQYF.

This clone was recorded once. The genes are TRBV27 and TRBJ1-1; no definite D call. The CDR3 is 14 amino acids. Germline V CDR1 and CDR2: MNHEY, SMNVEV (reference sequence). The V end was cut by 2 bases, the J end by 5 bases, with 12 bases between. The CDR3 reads CASSLQVAGTEAFF. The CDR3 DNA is TGTGCCAGCAGTTTACAGGTAGCGGGGACTGAAGCTTTCTTT.

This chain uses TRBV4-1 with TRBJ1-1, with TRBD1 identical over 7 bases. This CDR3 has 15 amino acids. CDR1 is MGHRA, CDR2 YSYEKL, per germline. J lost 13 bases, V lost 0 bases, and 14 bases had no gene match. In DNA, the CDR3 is TGCGCCAGCAGCCAAGACTCAAACCGGGACAGAGGATATTTCTTT. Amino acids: CASSQDSNRDRGYFF.

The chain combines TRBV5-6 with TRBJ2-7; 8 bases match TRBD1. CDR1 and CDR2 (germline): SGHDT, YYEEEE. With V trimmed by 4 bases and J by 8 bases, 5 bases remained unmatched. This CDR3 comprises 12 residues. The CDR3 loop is CASSQDRVKQYF. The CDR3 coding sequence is TGTGCCAGCAGCCAGGACAGGGTGAAGCAGTACTTC.

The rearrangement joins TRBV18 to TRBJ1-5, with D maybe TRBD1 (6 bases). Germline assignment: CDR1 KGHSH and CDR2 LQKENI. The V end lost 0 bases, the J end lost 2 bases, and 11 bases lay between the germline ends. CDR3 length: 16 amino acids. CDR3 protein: CASSPPGTSGNQPQHF. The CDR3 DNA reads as TGTGCCAGCTCACCACCCGGGACAAGCGGCAATCAGCCCCAGCATTTT. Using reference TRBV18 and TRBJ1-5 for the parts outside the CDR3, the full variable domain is NAGVMQNPRHLVRRRGQEARLRCSPMKGHSHVYWYRQLPEEGLKFMVYLQKENIIDESGMPKERFSAEFPKEGPSILRIQQVVRGDSAAYFCASSPPGTSGNQPQHFGDGTRLSIL.

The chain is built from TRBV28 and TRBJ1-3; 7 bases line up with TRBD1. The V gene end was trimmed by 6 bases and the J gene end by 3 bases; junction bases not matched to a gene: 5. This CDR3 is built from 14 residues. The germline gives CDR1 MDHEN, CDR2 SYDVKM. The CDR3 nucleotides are TGTGCCAGCAGGCCGACAGGGTTTGGAAACACCATATATTTT. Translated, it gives CASRPTGFGNTIYF.

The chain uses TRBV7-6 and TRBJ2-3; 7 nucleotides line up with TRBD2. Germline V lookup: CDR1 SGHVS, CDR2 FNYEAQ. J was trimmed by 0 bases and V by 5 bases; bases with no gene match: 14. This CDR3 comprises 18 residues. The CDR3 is CASSPKDRRAGSTDTQYF. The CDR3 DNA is TGTGCCAGCAGCCCTAAAGACCGCCGAGCGGGAAGCACAGATACGCAGTATTTT.

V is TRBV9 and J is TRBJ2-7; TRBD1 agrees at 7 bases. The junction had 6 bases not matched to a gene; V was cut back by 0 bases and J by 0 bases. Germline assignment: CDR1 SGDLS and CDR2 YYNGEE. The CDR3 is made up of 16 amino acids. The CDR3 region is CASSVGDSASSYEQYF. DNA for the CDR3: TGTGCCAGCAGCGTAGGGGACAGCGCAAGCTCCTACGAGCAGTACTTC.